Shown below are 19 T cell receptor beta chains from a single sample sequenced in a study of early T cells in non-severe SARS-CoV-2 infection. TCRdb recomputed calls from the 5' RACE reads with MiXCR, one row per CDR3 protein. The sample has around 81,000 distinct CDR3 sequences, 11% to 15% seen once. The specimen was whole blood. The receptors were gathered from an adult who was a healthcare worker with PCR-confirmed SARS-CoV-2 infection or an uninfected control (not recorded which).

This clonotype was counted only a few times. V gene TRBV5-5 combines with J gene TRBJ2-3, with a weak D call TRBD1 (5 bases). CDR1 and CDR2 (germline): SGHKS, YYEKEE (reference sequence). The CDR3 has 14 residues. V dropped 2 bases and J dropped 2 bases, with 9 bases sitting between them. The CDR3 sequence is CASSFMTATDTQYF. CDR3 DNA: TGTGCCAGCAGCTTCATGACAGCCACAGATACGCAGTATTTT.

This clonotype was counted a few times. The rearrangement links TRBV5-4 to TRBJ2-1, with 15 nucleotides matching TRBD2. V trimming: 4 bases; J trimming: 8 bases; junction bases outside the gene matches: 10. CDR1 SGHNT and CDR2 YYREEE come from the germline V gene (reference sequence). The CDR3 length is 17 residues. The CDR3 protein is CASSAGLAGGPIDEQFF. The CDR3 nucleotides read TGTGCCAGCAGCGCCGGACTAGCGGGGGGGCCTATCGATGAGCAGTTCTTC.

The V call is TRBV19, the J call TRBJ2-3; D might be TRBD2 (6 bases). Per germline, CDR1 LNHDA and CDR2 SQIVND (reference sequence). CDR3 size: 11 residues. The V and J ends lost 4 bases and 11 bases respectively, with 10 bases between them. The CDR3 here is CASSRAGLQYF. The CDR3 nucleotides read TGTGCCAGTAGTAGGGCGGGGTTGCAGTATTTT.

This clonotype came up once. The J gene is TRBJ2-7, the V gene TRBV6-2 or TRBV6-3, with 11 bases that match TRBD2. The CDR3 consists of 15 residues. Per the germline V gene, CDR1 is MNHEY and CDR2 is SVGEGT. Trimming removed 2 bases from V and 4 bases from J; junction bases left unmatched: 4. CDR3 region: CASSYRPSGGYEQYF. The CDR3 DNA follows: TGTGCCAGCAGTTACCGGCCTAGCGGGGGGTACGAGCAGTACTTC.

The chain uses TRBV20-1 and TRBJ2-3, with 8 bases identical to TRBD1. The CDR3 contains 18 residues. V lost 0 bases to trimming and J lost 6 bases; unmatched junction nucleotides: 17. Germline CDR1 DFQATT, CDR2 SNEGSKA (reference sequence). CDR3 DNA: TGCAGTGCTAGAGACCCGTCCCCTGGGGGACAGGTCTCCGATACGCAGTATTTT. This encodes CSARDPSPGGQVSDTQYF.

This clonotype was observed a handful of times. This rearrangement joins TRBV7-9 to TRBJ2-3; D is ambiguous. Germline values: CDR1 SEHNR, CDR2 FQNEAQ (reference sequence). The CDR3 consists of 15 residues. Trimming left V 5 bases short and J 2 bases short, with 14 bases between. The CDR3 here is CASSEVGRVTDTQYF. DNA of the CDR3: TGTGCCAGCAGCGAAGTCGGCCGGGTCACAGATACGCAGTATTTT. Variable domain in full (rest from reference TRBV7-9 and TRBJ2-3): DTGVSQNPRHKITKRGQNVTFRCDPISEHNRLYWYRQTLGQGPEFLTYFQNEAQLEKSRLLSDRFSAERPKGSFSTLEIQRTEQGDSAMYLCASSEVGRVTDTQYFGPGTRLTVL.

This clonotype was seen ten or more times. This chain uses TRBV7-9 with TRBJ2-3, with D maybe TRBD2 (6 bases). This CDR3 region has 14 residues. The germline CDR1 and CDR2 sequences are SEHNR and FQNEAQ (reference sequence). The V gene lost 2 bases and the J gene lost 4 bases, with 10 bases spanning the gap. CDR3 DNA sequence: TGTGCCAGCAGCTTACGCGGGGTTGCAGATACGCAGTATTTT. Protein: CASSLRGVADTQYF.

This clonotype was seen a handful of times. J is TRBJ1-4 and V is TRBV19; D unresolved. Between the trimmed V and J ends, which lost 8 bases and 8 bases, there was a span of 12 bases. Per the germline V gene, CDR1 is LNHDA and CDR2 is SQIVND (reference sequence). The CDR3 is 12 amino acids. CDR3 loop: CASSYGSEKLFF. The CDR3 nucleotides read TGTGCCAGTTCTTATGGTAGCGAAAAACTGTTTTTT.

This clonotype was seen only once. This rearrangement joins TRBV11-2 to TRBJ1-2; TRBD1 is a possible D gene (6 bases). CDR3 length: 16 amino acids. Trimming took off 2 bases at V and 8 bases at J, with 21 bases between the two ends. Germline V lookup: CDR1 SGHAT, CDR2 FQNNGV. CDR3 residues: CASSLPPRGQGLGYTF. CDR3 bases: TGTGCCAGCAGCTTACCTCCTCGAGGGCAGGGGCTAGGCTACACCTTC.

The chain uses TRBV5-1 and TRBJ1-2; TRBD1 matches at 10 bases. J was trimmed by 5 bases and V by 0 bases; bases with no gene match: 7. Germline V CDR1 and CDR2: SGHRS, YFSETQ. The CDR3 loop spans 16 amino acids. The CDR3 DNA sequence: TGCGCCAGCAGCTTGGAAGGGACAGGGGACGCGTATGGCTACACCTTC. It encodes CASSLEGTGDAYGYTF.

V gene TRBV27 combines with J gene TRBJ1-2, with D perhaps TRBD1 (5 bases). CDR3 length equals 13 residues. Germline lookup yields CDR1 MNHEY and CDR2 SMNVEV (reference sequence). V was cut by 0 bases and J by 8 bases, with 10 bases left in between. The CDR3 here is CASSLSGTAGYTF. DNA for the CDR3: TGTGCCAGCAGTTTATCCGGGACGGCCGGCTACACCTTC.

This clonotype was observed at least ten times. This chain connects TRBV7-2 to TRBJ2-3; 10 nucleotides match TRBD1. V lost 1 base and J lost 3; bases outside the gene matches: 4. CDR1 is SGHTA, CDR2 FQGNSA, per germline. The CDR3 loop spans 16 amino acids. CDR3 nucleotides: TGTGCCAGCAGCTTAGTAGGGACAGGGGTAACAGATACGCAGTATTTT. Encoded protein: CASSLVGTGVTDTQYF.

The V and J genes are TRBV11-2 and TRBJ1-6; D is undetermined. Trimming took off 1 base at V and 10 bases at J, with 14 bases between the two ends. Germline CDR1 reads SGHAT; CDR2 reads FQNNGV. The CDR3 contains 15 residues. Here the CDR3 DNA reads TGTGCCAGCAGCTTAGGCGGAGCGGTGGGCTCACCCCTCCACTTT. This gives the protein CASSLGGAVGSPLHF.

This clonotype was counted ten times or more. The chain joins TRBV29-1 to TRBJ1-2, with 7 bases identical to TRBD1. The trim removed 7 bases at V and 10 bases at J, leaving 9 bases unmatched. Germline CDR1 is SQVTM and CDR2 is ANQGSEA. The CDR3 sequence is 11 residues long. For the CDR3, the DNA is TGCAGCGCTCGGACAGGCCCGAACTACACCTTC. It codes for CSARTGPNYTF.

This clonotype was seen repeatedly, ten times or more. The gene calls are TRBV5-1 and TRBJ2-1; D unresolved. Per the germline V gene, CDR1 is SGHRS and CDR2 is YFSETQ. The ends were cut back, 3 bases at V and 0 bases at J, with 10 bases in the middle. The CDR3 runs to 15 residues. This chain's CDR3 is CASSSDGSSYNEQFF. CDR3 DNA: TGCGCCAGCAGCTCAGACGGTAGCTCCTACAATGAGCAGTTCTTC.

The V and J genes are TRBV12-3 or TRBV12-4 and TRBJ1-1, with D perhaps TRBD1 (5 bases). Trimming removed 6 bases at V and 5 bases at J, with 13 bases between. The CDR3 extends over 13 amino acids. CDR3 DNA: TGTGCCAGCAGCCCCTGGGGGGGAACTGAAGCTTTCTTT. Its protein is CASSPWGGTEAFF.

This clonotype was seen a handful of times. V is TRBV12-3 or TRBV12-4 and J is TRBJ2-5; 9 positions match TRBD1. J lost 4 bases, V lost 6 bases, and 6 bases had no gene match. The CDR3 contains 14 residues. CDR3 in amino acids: CASSVGTGRETQYF. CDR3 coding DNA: TGTGCCAGCAGCGTCGGGACAGGGAGAGAGACCCAGTACTTC.

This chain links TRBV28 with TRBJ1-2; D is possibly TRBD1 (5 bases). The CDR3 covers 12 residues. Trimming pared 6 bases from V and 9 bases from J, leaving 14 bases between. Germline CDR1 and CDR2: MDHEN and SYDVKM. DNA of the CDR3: TGTGCCAGCAGCAGGGACCTCCCGCGCTACACCTTC. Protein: CASSRDLPRYTF.

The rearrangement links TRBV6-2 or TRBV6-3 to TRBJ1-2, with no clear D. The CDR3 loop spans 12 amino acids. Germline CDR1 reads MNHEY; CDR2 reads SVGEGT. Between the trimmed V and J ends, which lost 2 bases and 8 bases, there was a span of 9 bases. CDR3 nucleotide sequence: TGTGCCAGCAGTTACGCTCCAGAAGGCTACACCTTC. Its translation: CASSYAPEGYTF.